A selection of T cell receptor beta chains follows, all from one sample in a study of blood T cell repertoires in COVID-19. Generated by immunoSEQ multiplex PCR, the TCRdb table keeps only in-frame clones and is missing some. The profile shows 200,000 to 300,000 clones, 85% to 90% of them singletons. The sample comprised peripheral blood. The receptors were gathered from a woman aged 55 to 70 with COVID-19, enrolled during active disease. The CDR3 runs from the conserved cysteine through the conserved F or W. A D gene is named only where the DNA matches it firmly. Some rows have no size entry. The others give once, few or many, or a class for an expanded clone.

.,.,TRBJ1-1,TRBV29-1,TGCAGCGTTCGCGGGGGCACGAACACTGAAGCTTTCTTT,CSVRGGTNTEAFF
.,.,TRBJ1-1,TRBV6-2/TRBV6-3,TGTGCCAGCAGTTACTCAGGTCTCGGGGCTTTCTTT,CASSYSGLGAFF
.,once,TRBJ1-2,TRBV10-3,TGTGTCACTACGTATGGGGAGGTTCTACCCTACACCTTC,CVTTYGEVLPYTF
TRBD2,.,TRBJ2-7,TRBV11-2,TGTGCCAGCAGCTTCTCCGGGACTAACTACGAGCAGTACTTC,CASSFSGTNYEQYF
.,.,TRBJ1-2,TRBV2,TGTGCCAGCGCTGGGGCTGATGGCTACACCTTC,CASAGADGYTF
.,once,TRBJ1-1,TRBV3-1/TRBV3-2,TGTGCCAGCAGCCAAAGGGGGGGGACTGAAGCTTTCTTT,CASSQRGGTEAFF
.,.,TRBJ2-5,TRBV27,TGTGCCAGCAGTTATTACGGGAGTGATTGGGAGACCCAGTACTTC,CASSYYGSDWETQYF
.,.,TRBJ1-5,TRBV2,TGTGCCAGCAGTACCCAACAGGGATCCAATCAGCCCCAGCATTTT,CASSTQQGSNQPQHF
.,.,TRBJ2-5,TRBV2,TGTGCCAGCAAGCGTAGCGCCCCTGGAGAGACCCAGTACTTC,CASKRSAPGETQYF
TRBD1,.,TRBJ1-2,TRBV30,TGTGCCTGGAGCCTAGGGGGCGGAAATGGCTACACCTTC,CAWSLGGGNGYTF
.,.,TRBJ1-6,TRBV5-1,TGCGCCAGCAGCTTGGCCCAGGGGTTTAATTCACCCCTCCACTTT,CASSLAQGFNSPLHF
.,once,TRBJ2-7,TRBV15,TGTGCCACCAGCAGAGGGTTGGGGCTCGGGGGCTACGAGCAGTACTTC,CATSRGLGLGGYEQYF
TRBD1,.,TRBJ2-3,TRBV6-7,TGTGCCAGCAGTCAGGACAGGCGCCTGAACATTAGCACAGATACGCAGTATTTT,CASSQDRRLNISTDTQYF
TRBD1,.,TRBJ1-1,TRBV5-1,TGCGCCAGCAGCCGGGACAGGCAGAACACTGAAGCTTTCTTT,CASSRDRQNTEAFF
.,once,TRBJ1-3,TRBV9,TGTGCCAGCAGCCTCGACAGTAAATCTGGAAACACCATATATTTT,CASSLDSKSGNTIYF
.,.,TRBJ2-1,TRBV18,TGTGCCAGCTCACCAGTGGTGAGGGAGCAGTTCTTC,CASSPVVREQFF
.,.,TRBJ1-2,TRBV28,TGTGCCAGCAGGATAGATAGCCACTATGGCTACACCTTC,CASRIDSHYGYTF
TRBD1,.,TRBJ2-3,TRBV10-3,TGTGCCATCAGTTGGACAGGGGGTGCGGCCACAGATACGCAGTATTTT,CAISWTGGAATDTQYF
.,.,TRBJ1-5,TRBV7-2,TGTGCCAGCAGCCAGGGACTTATAAATCAGCCCCAGCATTTT,CASSQGLINQPQHF
TRBD1,.,TRBJ2-7,TRBV5-8,TGTGCCAGCAGCTTCAGGGGGGAGCAGTACTTC,CASSFRGEQYF
TRBD1,.,TRBJ2-7,TRBV7-8,TGTGCCAGCAGCTTGCTAAGAACAGGGGGGAGTTCAAGCTACGAGCAGTACTTC,CASSLLRTGGSSSYEQYF
TRBD1,few,TRBJ1-3,TRBV5-1,TGCGCCAGCAGCCAGTTACAGGGGGCCAGTGGAAACACCATATATTTT,CASSQLQGASGNTIYF
TRBD1,.,TRBJ2-1,TRBV5-1,TGCGCCAGCAGCTTATGGACAGGGGTAGCCAATGAGCAGTTCTTC,CASSLWTGVANEQFF
TRBD2,few,TRBJ2-1,TRBV7-8,TGTGCCAGCAGCTTCAGAAGCGGGATTGGCAATGAGCAGTTCTTC,CASSFRSGIGNEQFF
.,few,TRBJ2-7,TRBV19,TGTGCCAGTAGTAAGACACGAGATTCCTACGAGCAGTACTTC,CASSKTRDSYEQYF
.,.,TRBJ1-6,TRBV30,TGTGCCTGGAGCGTCTCAGGGCAGTGCCACTTT,CAWSVSGQCHF
.,.,TRBJ1-2,TRBV30,TGTGCCTGGAGTCCCACGGGTCCGACCTCCTATGGCTACACCTTC,CAWSPTGPTSYGYTF
.,.,TRBJ2-7,TRBV5-1,TGCGCCAGCAGCTTAATGACAGGCGAAATCACCTACGAGCAGTACTTC,CASSLMTGEITYEQYF